The 32 T cell receptor beta chains below come from one sample, sequenced in a study of CD8+ T cells in alopecia areata. Investigators isolated RNA and reverse transcribed it into cDNA to act as the sequencing template. The method was immunoSEQ multiplex PCR; TCRdb's version includes in-frame clones alone and lacks a portion of them. The sample is made up of about 270,000 clones, none counted only once. Pooled cells of cutaneous lymph node origin were sorted on CD4, CD8alpha, NKG2D, NKG2ACE and other markers. Input material: CD4+ T cells sorted from a lymph node. Receptor source: a C3H/HeJ mouse with alopecia areata. For this mouse line, the MHC haplotype is H2-k.

To note about this clone: Gene labels here are mouse ones. The read gets to within 4 residues of the CDR3 end, and the germline J gene fills in the rest. The chain carries TRBV1 and TRBJ1-2, with D maybe TRBD1 (5 bases). Per germline, CDR1 NSQYPW and CDR2 LRSPGD (reference sequence). V lost 4 bases and J 1 base, leaving 10 bases between the germline ends. CDR3 length: 14 amino acids. The sequenced CDR3 bases are TGCACCTGCAGTGGGCGGGGGGTAAACTCC. Its protein is CTCSGRGVNS. The whole CDR3 region reads CTCSGRGVNSDYTF.

This clone was observed a handful of times. Gene names follow the mouse nomenclature. The read finishes 4 residues shy of the CDR3 end, and the germline J gene is used to complete it. This chain connects TRBV1 to TRBJ1-1; TRBD1 matches at 8 bases. The CDR3 sequence is 16 residues long. CDR1 and CDR2 from the germline V gene are NSQYPW and LRSPGD (reference sequence). J was trimmed by 0 bases and V by 2 bases; bases with no gene match: 5. The CDR3 reads CTCSAHRGIANTEVFF. CDR3 DNA, as far as it was read: TGCACCTGCAGTGCACACAGGGGGATTGCAAACACA.

Remarks on this clone: Gene names and germline refer to mouse. The CDR3 end is not reached by the read, which stops 4 residues before it; the germline J gene fills it in. This rearrangement joins TRBV31 to TRBJ2-7; 9 bases map to TRBD1. Germline-derived CDR1 and CDR2 are GKSSPN and SITVG. The CDR3 loop spans 14 amino acids. V was clipped by 0 bases and J by 1 base; unmatched bases: 1. CDR3: CAWSLDRGSYEQYF. The part of the CDR3 DNA that was read is TGTGCCTGGAGTCTAGACAGGGGGTCCTAT. Combining the CDR3 with reference TRBV31 and TRBJ2-7 gives the whole variable domain AQTIHQWPVAEIKAVGSPLSLGCTIKGKSSPNLYWYWQATGGTLQQLFYSITVGQVESVVQLNLSASRPKDDQFILSTEKLLLSHSGFYLCAWSLDRGSYEQYFGPGTRLTVL.

Notes on this clone: Gene names denote mouse genes. The read stops 4 residues short of the end of the CDR3; the missing end is completed from the germline J gene. Other nucleotide sequences in the sample specify the same CDR3. The chain employs TRBV19 and TRBJ2-7; 12 bases match TRBD1. The germline CDR1 and CDR2 sequences are FNHDT and SITEND (reference sequence). The CDR3 length is 14 residues. The DNA read from the CDR3 is TGTGCCAGCAGAACCGGGACAGGGGGCGAT. As protein: CASRTGTGGD. The whole CDR3 region reads CASRTGTGGDEQYF.

This clone was recorded a few times. Any gene name here is a mouse gene name. Read coverage stops 4 residues before the CDR3 terminus; the germline J gene supplies the remainder. The chain couples TRBV5 to TRBJ2-1, with D possibly TRBD1 on 6 matching bases. The CDR3 has 15 amino acids. Trimming took off 0 bases at V and 3 bases at J, with 9 bases between the two ends. The germline gives CDR1 LGHNA, CDR2 YNLKQL (reference sequence). The CDR3 sequence: CASSQDRGVYAEQFF. The CDR3 bases that were read are TGTGCCAGCAGCCAAGACAGGGGAGTCTATGCT.

This clone appeared a few times. The gene names here belong to mouse. From the germline J gene comes the end of the CDR3, since the read stops 4 residues before it. The chain couples TRBV19 to TRBJ2-3; a possible D gene is TRBD1 (5 bases). Looked up from germline, CDR1 is FNHDT and CDR2 is SITEND (reference sequence). The CDR3 is 14 residues long. Trimming removed 4 bases from V and 3 bases from J, with 12 bases in between. Here the CDR3 reads CASSPPNRAETLYF. The sequenced CDR3 bases are TGTGCCAGCAGTCCTCCCAACAGGGCAGAA.

This clone was counted a few times. All gene names here are mouse names. The read comes to an end 4 residues before the CDR3 does, leaving the germline J gene to fill in the end. Within the sample, other DNA sequences also encode this same CDR3. J is TRBJ2-1 and V is TRBV5, with 8 bases lining up with TRBD2. Germline CDR1 is LGHNA and CDR2 is YNLKQL (reference sequence). The length of the CDR3 is 15 residues. J was trimmed by 1 base and V by 4 bases; bases with no gene match: 3. CDR3 amino acids: CASSLDWGNYAEQFF. The CDR3 bases that were read are TGTGCCAGCAGCCTCGACTGGGGAAACTATGCT.

This clone was picked up a small number of times. Mouse gene names and germline throughout. The read terminates 4 residues ahead of where the CDR3 ends, so the germline J gene completes it. The chain carries TRBV13-3 and TRBJ1-2; weak D call: TRBD1 (6 bases). The CDR3 loop spans 15 amino acids. The germline V gene has CDR1 NNHDY and CDR2 SYVADS. Trimming left V 3 bases short and J 0 bases short, with 12 bases between. The part of the CDR3 DNA that was read is TGTGCCAGCAGTGGCCGGGACAATGCAAACTCC. Residues: CASSGRDNANS. In full, the CDR3 reads CASSGRDNANSDYTF.

Details on this clone: One base away lies a much larger clone, so this may be a sequencing read error. Each gene name is a mouse one. The read falls 4 residues short of the CDR3 end, and the missing part is taken from the germline J gene. The sample holds other DNA sequences that translate to the same CDR3. The J gene is TRBJ2-2, the V gene TRBV17; D might be TRBD1 (5 bases). The CDR3 covers 15 residues. V lost 1 base, J lost 0 bases, and 6 bases lay in between. Germline V gives CDR1 MNHDT, CDR2 YYDKIL. The CDR3 sequence: CASSRGRANTGQLYF. Incomplete CDR3 DNA: TGTGCTAGCAGTAGAGGCAGGGCAAACACCGGG.

This clone has a handful of counts. Here the gene names and germline are mouse. The CDR3 end lies 3 residues beyond the end of the read and is filled in from the germline J gene. The chain combines TRBV19 with TRBJ1-6, with 10 bases identical to TRBD1. TRBJ1-6 is an open reading frame whose function is uncertain. The CDR3 runs 15 residues. Trimming took 3 bases from V and 6 from J; bases not matched to a gene: 3. Germline CDR1 is FNHDT and CDR2 is SITEND (reference sequence). This chain's CDR3 is CASSRGTGVNSPLYF. CDR3 DNA (partial): TGTGCCAGCAGTAGAGGGACAGGGGTTAATTCGCCC.

On this clone itself: Gene labels here are mouse ones. The CDR3 is cut off 4 residues early in the read; its end comes from the germline J gene. The J gene is TRBJ1-1, the V gene TRBV13-1; D is uncertain. The V gene lost 3 bases and the J gene lost 2 bases, with 8 bases spanning the gap. This CDR3 has 13 residues. The germline CDR1 and CDR2 sequences are NSHNY and SYGAGN. The CDR3 sequence: CASSVTLNTEVFF. Partial CDR3 DNA: TGTGCCAGCAGTGTGACACTTAACACA.

This clone appeared many times. Gene names are the mouse ones. Other DNA sequences in the same sample also yield this CDR3. The CDR3 bases that were read are TGTGCTAGCAGTTACAGGGGAAACACCGGG. It translates to CASSYRGNTG. The whole CDR3 sequence is CASSYRGNTGQLYF. The rearrangement joins TRBV17 to TRBJ2-2, with TRBD1 identical over 7 bases. The CDR3 end lies 4 residues beyond the end of the read and is filled in from the germline J gene. The CDR3 loop spans 14 amino acids. J lost 1 base, V lost 5 bases, and 1 base had no gene match. Germline lookup yields CDR1 MNHDT and CDR2 YYDKIL.

As regards this clone: Gene names and germline match the mouse. The CDR3 end is not reached by the read, which stops 4 residues before it; the germline J gene fills it in. The gene calls are TRBV13-3 and TRBJ2-4, with D unresolved. The germline V gene encodes CDR1 NNHDY and CDR2 SYVADS. Trimming stripped 3 bases from V and 3 bases from J, with 5 bases between. The CDR3 length is 12 residues. CDR3 amino acids: CASSARQNTLYF. The DNA read from the CDR3 is TGTGCCAGCAGTGCCAGACAAAAC.

This clone was counted only a few times. Germline and genes here are mouse. Sequencing ends 4 residues short of the CDR3 end; the germline J gene provides the rest. At the DNA level, this CDR3 is encoded by other sequences in the same sample as well. The chain uses TRBV14 and TRBJ2-7; D remains unclear. This CDR3 has 12 residues. The germline V gene has CDR1 SGHDT and CDR2 FRDEAV. V was clipped by 5 bases and J by 0 bases, with 6 bases between them. Here the CDR3 reads CASSLNSYEQYF. The part of the CDR3 DNA that was read is TGTGCCAGCAGCCTGAACTCCTAT.

Worth noting for this clone: These gene names are mouse names. The read falls 4 residues short of the CDR3 end, and the missing part is taken from the germline J gene. This chain uses TRBV17 with TRBJ2-4; D possibly corresponds to TRBD1 (5 bases). This CDR3 region has 12 residues. Per germline, CDR1 MNHDT and CDR2 YYDKIL. The part of the CDR3 DNA that was read is TGTGCTAGCAGTACAGGGAGGAAC. Protein sequence: CASSTGRN. The complete CDR3 sequence is CASSTGRNTLYF.

A word on this clone: Gene names and germline refer to mouse. The CDR3 end lies 4 residues beyond the end of the read and is filled in from the germline J gene. The chain carries TRBV5 and TRBJ1-2; no firm D call. CDR1 and CDR2 (germline): LGHNA, YNLKQL (reference sequence). The CDR3 length is 13 residues. V was cut by 0 bases and J by 2 bases, with 4 bases left in between. The CDR3 bases that were read are TGTGCCAGCAGCCAAGAAAGGAACTCC. Its protein product is CASSQERNS. Given in full, the CDR3 is CASSQERNSDYTF.

As to this clone: Gene names follow the mouse nomenclature. Read sequence stops 4 residues before the CDR3 end, and the germline J gene provides the missing end. J is TRBJ2-5 and V is TRBV29; TRBD1 is a possible D gene (6 bases). The germline V and J ends were trimmed by 2 bases and 2 bases, with 8 bases remaining between them. Germline V gives CDR1 MSHET, CDR2 SYDVDS. The CDR3 is 14 amino acids. The sequenced CDR3 bases are TGTGCTAGCAGTTTAAACAGGGTCCAAGAC. This gives the protein CASSLNRVQD. The CDR3 in its entirety is CASSLNRVQDTQYF.

As concerns this clone: The gene symbols are mouse symbols. Read data end 4 residues before the CDR3 end; the end is taken from the germline J gene. This same CDR3 is encoded by further DNA sequences in the sample. The chain carries TRBV19 and TRBJ2-7, with a weak D call TRBD1 (6 bases). The CDR3 is made up of 12 amino acids. CDR1 FNHDT and CDR2 SITEND come from the germline V gene (reference sequence). The CDR3 reads CASSPTGYEQYF. CDR3 bases read: TGTGCCAGCAGCCCGACAGGATAT.

Concerning this clone: Mouse gene names apply. The CDR3 end lies 4 residues beyond the end of the read and is filled in from the germline J gene. The genes are TRBV29 and TRBJ2-5; perhaps TRBD1 as D (6 bases). Germline assignment: CDR1 MSHET and CDR2 SYDVDS. The CDR3 consists of 13 residues. Here the CDR3 reads CASSPQGRDTQYF. CDR3 DNA, as far as it was read: TGTGCTAGCAGTCCACAGGGAAGGGAC.

This clone was seen ten or more times. Genes and germline are mouse. Sequencing ends 4 residues short of the CDR3 end; the germline J gene provides the rest. The J gene is TRBJ2-2, the V gene TRBV1, with 9 bases matching TRBD1. The V gene's germline CDR1 is NSQYPW and CDR2 LRSPGD (reference sequence). The CDR3 sequence is 16 residues long. With 6 bases clipped from V and 0 bases from J, the junction kept 5 bases outside the gene matches. CDR3 region: CTCSPRQGANTGQLYF. The CDR3 bases that were read are TGCACCTGCAGCCCTAGACAGGGGGCAAACACCGGG.

The sample holds many counts of this clone. These gene names are mouse names. The read halts 4 residues ahead of the CDR3 end, with the missing end drawn from the germline J gene. This chain joins TRBV13-3 and TRBJ2-3, with 7 bases matching TRBD1. With V trimmed by 3 bases and J by 4 bases, 5 bases remained unmatched. This CDR3 is built from 14 residues. CDR1 NNHDY and CDR2 SYVADS come from the germline V gene. The covered CDR3 bases are TGTGCCAGCAGTGGTGCGACAGGGACAGAA. Translation: CASSGATGTE. The CDR3 as a whole reads CASSGATGTETLYF.

This clone turned up a few times. A much larger clone lies one base from this, so it may be a read error. The gene names given are mouse names. The read comes to an end 4 residues before the CDR3 does, leaving the germline J gene to fill in the end. The rearrangement uses TRBV13-3 and TRBJ1-2; D is possibly TRBD1 (5 bases). CDR1 and CDR2 from the germline V gene are NNHDY and SYVADS. This CDR3 region has 13 residues. V was clipped by 1 base and J by 3 bases, with 7 bases between them. CDR3 DNA, as far as it was read: TGTGCCAGCAGTGATTCAGGGCACTCC. This sequence encodes CASSDSGHS. The full CDR3 protein is CASSDSGHSDYTF.

As regards this clone: Mouse gene names and germline throughout. The observed sequence ends 4 residues before the CDR3 terminus, with the missing tail filled in from the germline J gene. V and J are TRBV13-2 and TRBJ1-2; D gene ambiguous. V was cut by 1 base and J by 0 bases, with 7 bases left in between. The CDR3 has 14 amino acids. From germline, CDR1 is NNHNN and CDR2 SYGAGS (reference sequence). Partial CDR3 DNA: TGTGCCAGCGGTGATCTGGGTACAAACTCC. Translating it yields CASGDLGTNS. The CDR3 reads in full as CASGDLGTNSDYTF.

Remarks on this clone: Gene names refer to mouse genes. The observed sequence ends 4 residues before the CDR3 terminus, with the missing tail filled in from the germline J gene. The sample holds other DNA sequences that translate to the same CDR3. The V call is TRBV5, the J call TRBJ1-2; 10 bases line up with TRBD1. The CDR3 consists of 15 residues. V gave up 4 bases and J gave up 1 base; unmatched junction bases: 3. Germline loops: CDR1 LGHNA, CDR2 YNLKQL (reference sequence). The DNA read from the CDR3 is TGTGCCAGCAGCCCTGGGACAGGGGTAAACTCC. Residues: CASSPGTGVNS. The entire CDR3 is CASSPGTGVNSDYTF.

Remarks on this clone: Genes and germline are mouse. The read falls 4 residues short of the CDR3 end, and the missing part is taken from the germline J gene. The rearrangement links TRBV13-1 to TRBJ1-2; 10 positions agree with TRBD1. Germline V CDR1 and CDR2: NSHNY, SYGAGN. This CDR3 comprises 14 residues. Trimming removed 3 bases from V and 3 bases from J; junction bases left unmatched: 2. The part of the CDR3 DNA that was read is TGTGCCAGCAGTGCCGGGACAGGGGACTCC. This sequence encodes CASSAGTGDS. The full CDR3 sequence reads CASSAGTGDSDYTF.

The sample holds a few counts of this clone. Gene and germline names: mouse. The read finishes 4 residues shy of the CDR3 end, and the germline J gene is used to complete it. Different DNA sequences within this sample yield the same CDR3. This chain uses TRBV1 with TRBJ1-1; unclear D gene. Trimming took 0 bases from V and 0 from J, leaving 8 bases between them. The CDR3 sequence is 15 residues long. From germline, CDR1 is NSQYPW and CDR2 LRSPGD (reference sequence). The part of the CDR3 DNA that was read is TGCACCTGCAGTGCAGATTACAATGCAAACACA. It is translated as CTCSADYNANT. The complete CDR3 sequence is CTCSADYNANTEVFF.

About this clone: Gene and germline names: mouse. The read terminates 4 residues ahead of where the CDR3 ends, so the germline J gene completes it. This chain uses TRBV14 with TRBJ2-7; 7 bases are shared with TRBD1. CDR3 length equals 16 residues. V dropped 1 base and J dropped 0; count of bases not matched to a gene: 7. Germline V CDR1 and CDR2: SGHDT, FRDEAV. The CDR3 loop is CASSFLSGTASYEQYF. The CDR3 DNA, read in part, is TGTGCCAGCAGTTTCCTATCCGGGACAGCCTCCTAT.

This clone was picked up a small number of times. Gene names follow the mouse nomenclature. The sequenced fragment ends 4 residues before the CDR3 boundary, so the rest is inferred from the germline J gene. The sample has other DNA sequences that encode this CDR3 too. This sequence joins TRBV31 and TRBJ2-7; possible D gene TRBD2, 5 bases. CDR3 length: 12 amino acids. Germline V gene lookup returns CDR1 GKSSPN and CDR2 SITVG. V was clipped by 0 bases and J by 3 bases, with 6 bases between them. The part of the CDR3 DNA that was read is TGTGCCTGGAGTCTTCTGGGCTAT. This sequence encodes CAWSLLGY. The CDR3, in full, reads CAWSLLGYEQYF.

This clone has only a few counts. These gene names are mouse names. The read gets to within 4 residues of the CDR3 end, and the germline J gene fills in the rest. Distinct nucleotide sequences in the sample also encode this CDR3. This chain connects TRBV19 to TRBJ2-5, with TRBD1 matching over 9 bases. Germline loops: CDR1 FNHDT, CDR2 SITEND (reference sequence). This CDR3 is 13 amino acids long. The CDR3 spells CASSRQGVDTQYF. CDR3 DNA, as far as it was read: TGTGCCAGCAGTAGACAGGGGGTAGAC. Looking up the rest from reference TRBV19 and TRBJ2-5 gives the full variable domain: GGIITQTPKFLIGQEGQKLTLKCQQNFNHDTMYWYRQDSGKGLRLIYYSITENDLQKGDLSEGYDASREKKSSFSLTVTSAQKNEMAVFLCASSRQGVDTQYFGPGTRLLVL.

With respect to this clone: Each gene name is a mouse one. The read ends 4 residues early relative to the CDR3; the germline J gene fills the gap. This rearrangement joins TRBV1 to TRBJ2-2, with 9 positions matching TRBD1. Per germline, CDR1 NSQYPW and CDR2 LRSPGD (reference sequence). The ends lost 5 bases at V and 0 bases at J; junction bases unmatched: 1. The CDR3 extends over 15 amino acids. The CDR3 sequence: CTCSTGGANTGQLYF. Incomplete CDR3 DNA: TGCACCTGCAGTACAGGGGGCGCAAACACCGGG.

This clone has only a few counts. Germline and genes: mouse. The sequenced fragment ends 4 residues before the CDR3 boundary, so the rest is inferred from the germline J gene. The sample holds other DNA sequences that translate to the same CDR3. This chain uses TRBV13-1 with TRBJ2-2; no reliable D call. From germline, CDR1 is NSHNY and CDR2 SYGAGN. Trimming shortened V by 0 bases and J by 1 base, and 4 bases separated the two germline ends. The CDR3 covers 14 residues. The CDR3 here is CASSDALNTGQLYF. Incomplete CDR3 DNA: TGTGCCAGCAGTGATGCCTTAAACACCGGG.

Turning to this clone: Gene labels here are mouse ones. The read gets to within 4 residues of the CDR3 end, and the germline J gene fills in the rest. The chain joins TRBV13-3 to TRBJ2-2, with no clear D. The V gene's germline CDR1 is NNHDY and CDR2 SYVADS. Trimming cost V 0 bases and J 1 base, with 7 bases left between them. This CDR3 is built from 15 residues. The chain's CDR3 is CASSDGVRNTGQLYF. The CDR3 bases that were read are TGTGCCAGCAGTGATGGTGTCCGAAACACCGGG.